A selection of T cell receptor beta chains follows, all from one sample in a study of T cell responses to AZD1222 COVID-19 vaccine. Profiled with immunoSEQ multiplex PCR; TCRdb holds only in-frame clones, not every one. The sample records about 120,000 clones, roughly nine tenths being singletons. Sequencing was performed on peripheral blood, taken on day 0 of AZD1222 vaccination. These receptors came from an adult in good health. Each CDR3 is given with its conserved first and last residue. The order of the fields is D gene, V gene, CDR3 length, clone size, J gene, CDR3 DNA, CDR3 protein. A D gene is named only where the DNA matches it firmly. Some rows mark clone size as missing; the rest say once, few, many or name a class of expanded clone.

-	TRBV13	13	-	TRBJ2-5	TGTGCCAGCAGCTTAGACTTCGAAGAGACCCAGTACTTC	CASSLDFEETQYF
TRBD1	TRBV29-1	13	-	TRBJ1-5	TGCAGCGTTGAGGGGTCAGGGGGACAGCCCCAGCATTTT	CSVEGSGGQPQHF
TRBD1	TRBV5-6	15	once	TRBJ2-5	TGTGCCAGCAGCTTGAGTGGCAGGGGGCTTGAGACCCAGTACTTC	CASSLSGRGLETQYF
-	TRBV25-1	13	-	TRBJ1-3	TGTGCCAGCAGTGACTTCGCTGGAAACACCATATATTTT	CASSDFAGNTIYF
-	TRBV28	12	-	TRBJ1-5	TGTGCCAGCACCGGGGCCAATCAGCCCCAGCATTTT	CASTGANQPQHF
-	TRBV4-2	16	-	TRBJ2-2	TGTGCCAGCAGCCAGTCGGGGCTAGCGAACACCGGGGAGCTGTTTTTT	CASSQSGLANTGELFF
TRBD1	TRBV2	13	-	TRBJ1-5	TGTGCCAGCACCCAGGGGGCGCATCAGCCCCAGCATTTT	CASTQGAHQPQHF
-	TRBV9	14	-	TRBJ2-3	TGTGCCAGCAGCGTACGCCAGTACACAGATACGCAGTATTTT	CASSVRQYTDTQYF
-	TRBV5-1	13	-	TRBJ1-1	TGCGCCAGCAGCTTATTAGGGGGCACTGAAGCTTTCTTT	CASSLLGGTEAFF
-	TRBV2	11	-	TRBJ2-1	TGTGCCAGCAGGCGAGGGGACGAGCAGTTCTTC	CASRRGDEQFF
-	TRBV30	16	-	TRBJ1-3	TGTGCCTGGAGTGTATCGGGCGGACCCTCTGGAAACACCATATATTTT	CAWSVSGGPSGNTIYF
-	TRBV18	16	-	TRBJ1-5	TGTGCCAGCTCACCACGGGGAGGAGGGGACAATCAGCCCCAGCATTTT	CASSPRGGGDNQPQHF
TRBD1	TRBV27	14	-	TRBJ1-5	TGTGCCAGCAGTTCCGGGACAGGGAATCAGCCCCAGCATTTT	CASSSGTGNQPQHF
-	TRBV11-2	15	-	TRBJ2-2	TGTGCCAGCAGCTTGTACCCGAGCTTAGTCGGGGAGCTGTTTTTT	CASSLYPSLVGELFF
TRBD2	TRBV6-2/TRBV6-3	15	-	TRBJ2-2	TGTGCCAGCAGTTACACAACTGGGGGGGTCGGGGAGCTGTTTTTT	CASSYTTGGVGELFF
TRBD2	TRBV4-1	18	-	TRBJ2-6	TGCGCCAGCAGCCAAAGGCAAGCGGGGGGGCCTGGGGCCAACGTCCTGACTTTC	CASSQRQAGGPGANVLTF
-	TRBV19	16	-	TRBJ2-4	TGTGCCAGTAGTATGGGCACCCGGGGTGCCAAAAACATTCAGTACTTC	CASSMGTRGAKNIQYF
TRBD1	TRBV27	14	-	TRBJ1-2	TGTGCCAGCAGTTTAAAGGGGGCGTACTATGGCTACACCTTC	CASSLKGAYYGYTF
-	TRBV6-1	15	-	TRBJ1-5	TGTGCCAGCAGTGAGGGGGTTTATAGCAATCAGCCCCAGCATTTT	CASSEGVYSNQPQHF
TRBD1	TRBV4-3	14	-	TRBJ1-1	TGCGCCAGCAGCCCACGACAGGGCTACGCTGAAGCTTTCTTT	CASSPRQGYAEAFF
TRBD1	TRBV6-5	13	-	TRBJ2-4	TGTGCCAGCAGTCAGGGACAGCTGAACGTTCAGTACTTC	CASSQGQLNVQYF
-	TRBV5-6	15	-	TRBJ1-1	TGTGCCAGCAGCTTGGCAAATATAGGGACTACTGAAGCTTTCTTT	CASSLANIGTTEAFF
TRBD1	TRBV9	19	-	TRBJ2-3	TGTGCCAGCAGCGTAGAAATCTGGGGGACAGGGGGCGTCACAGATACGCAGTATTTT	CASSVEIWGTGGVTDTQYF
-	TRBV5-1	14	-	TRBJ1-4	TGCGCCAGCAGCTTGTCTGGAACTAATGAAAAACTGTTTTTT	CASSLSGTNEKLFF
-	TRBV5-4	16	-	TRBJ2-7	TGTGCCAGCAGCCCGGGGGTTCGGGGAACCTCCTACGAGCAGTACTTC	CASSPGVRGTSYEQYF
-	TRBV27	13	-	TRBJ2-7	TGTGCCAGCTCCCTCCGACAGAATTACGAGCAGTACTTC	CASSLRQNYEQYF
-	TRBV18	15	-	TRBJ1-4	TGTGCCAGCTCACCAGAATGGGGTGGCGATGAAAAACTGTTTTTT	CASSPEWGGDEKLFF
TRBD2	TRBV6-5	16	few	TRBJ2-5	TGTGCCAGCAGTTCCACGGGACTAGCGGGAGGAGAGACCCAGTACTTC	CASSSTGLAGGETQYF
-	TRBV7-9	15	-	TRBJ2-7	TGTGCCAGCAGCCCCGTAGGAGGGAGCTCCTACGAGCAGTACTTC	CASSPVGGSSYEQYF
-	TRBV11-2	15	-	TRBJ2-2	TGTGCCAGCAGCTTCTTGGGGAGAAACACCGGGGAGCTGTTTTTT	CASSFLGRNTGELFF
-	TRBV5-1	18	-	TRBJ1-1	TGCGCCAGCAGCTTGGCCTCGGGTTGGGGGCCTCGGAACACTGAAGCTTTCTTT	CASSLASGWGPRNTEAFF
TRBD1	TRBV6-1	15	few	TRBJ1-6	TGTGCCAGCAGTGAAGGACAGGGGGTGGCTTCACCCCTCCACTTT	CASSEGQGVASPLHF
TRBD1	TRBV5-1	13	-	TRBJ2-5	TGCGCCAGCAGCTTACAGGGGAGAGAGACCCAGTACTTC	CASSLQGRETQYF
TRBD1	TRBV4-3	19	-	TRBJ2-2	TGCGCCAGCAGCCAAGATTATGCAGGGGGCTACGGGAACACCGGGGAGCTGTTTTTT	CASSQDYAGGYGNTGELFF
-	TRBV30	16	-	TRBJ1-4	TGTGCCTGGAGCAATAGACCCGCGGTATACGGGGAAAAACTGTTTTTT	CAWSNRPAVYGEKLFF
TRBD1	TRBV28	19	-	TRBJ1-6	TGTGCCAGCAGTTTACCTTTTGGCAGGGGGCCCTCCTATAATTCACCCCTCCACTTT	CASSLPFGRGPSYNSPLHF
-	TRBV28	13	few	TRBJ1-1	TGTGCCAGCATCCGACAGGCGAACACTGAAGCTTTCTTT	CASIRQANTEAFF
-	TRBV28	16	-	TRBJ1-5	TGTGCCAGCAGCCCCTCGCAGGGGCCCCTCGGGCAGCCCCAGCATTTT	CASSPSQGPLGQPQHF
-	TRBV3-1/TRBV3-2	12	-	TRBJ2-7	TGTGCCAGCAGCCACAGGTCCTACGAGCAGTACTTC	CASSHRSYEQYF
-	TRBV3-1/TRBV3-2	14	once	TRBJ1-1	TGTGCCAGCAGCCAAGGAGGGTGGAACACTGAAGCTTTCTTT	CASSQGGWNTEAFF
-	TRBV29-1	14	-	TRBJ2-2	TGCAGCGTACAACTACAGGGATCCACCGGGGAGCTGTTTTTT	CSVQLQGSTGELFF
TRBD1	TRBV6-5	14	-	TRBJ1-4	TGTGCCAGCAGGCTACAGGGGGTCAATGAAAAACTGTTTTTT	CASRLQGVNEKLFF
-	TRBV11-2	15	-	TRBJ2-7	TGTGCCAGCAGCTGGGGGGCCACTGGGTTCTACGAGCAGTACTTC	CASSWGATGFYEQYF